This TCR beta chain was captured in a study of blood T cell repertoires in COVID-19 (dated by TCRdb to about 2020). In the study overall: Samples from collaborators originated in the United States, Italy and Spain and spanned both the acute and convalescent phases of COVID-19. Subjects who had been exposed to COVID-19, were actively infected with it, or had recovered from it provided the deeply sampled blood TCRbeta repertoires that made up the dataset. HLA class I and class II types, where available, came from metadata supplied by the sample provider rather than from assay-based typing. The prospective study material was composed of cDNA or gDNA derived from T cells, B-cell-depleted T cells, or PBMCs. Samples were obtained from the ongoing ImmuneRACE study (first 160 participants) and from 1,254 subjects provided by 6 global collaborators. A de-identified subject ID, COVID-19 status, age in years and sex were almost always included in the sample metadata. The repertoires were made available in a free public database intended to serve as a resource for research on the immune response to SARS-CoV-2. Results the study describes overall, beyond this receptor: Clinical and demographic metadata were provided uncurated, with the amount varying by source and participant.

TCRbeta CDR3 regions were amplified from genomic DNA by means of the immunoSEQ Assay, a bias-controlled multiplex PCR. The original methods were these. Nucleated cell counts per sample were estimated from amplification of reference gene primers within the assay. To quantify the absolute abundance of each unique TCRbeta CDR3 rearrangement, sequence reads were collapsed and filtered. For each sample, productive Simpson clonality was calculated as the square root of Simpson's diversity index over productive rearrangements. The source is immuneACCESS, and TCRdb retained only in-frame sequences with V and J called. Part of the clones is not carried over; for the studies checked, unresolved V genes explain less than half of this, and the remainder is unexplained. The V and J calls and clone size are taken from that table; D and trimming were inferred from the DNA. Within this sample are approximately 460,000 clones, with about 88% of them counted one time only. 0.75% to 0.9% of the sample is taken by the ten largest.

CDR1 and CDR2 are read off the germline V gene as MNHEY and SVGAGI. Ends trimmed: V by 6 bases, J by 1 base; bases unmatched to a gene: 4. Reading from cysteine to phenylalanine, the CDR3 counts 14 amino acids. The entry retains the CDR3 DNA only, 42 bases that are in frame from base 1. With respect to this clone: The antigen it recognizes is unknown. No base quality values were provided; no much bigger clone lies one nucleotide off.

One collaborating source in Seattle enrolled patients while the patients were actively infected and followed the patients over time throughout the course of disease. The collaborating institutions used their own protocols to collect whole blood in K2EDTA tubes. For TCRbeta analysis, collaborator samples were shipped as frozen whole blood, as isolated PBMCs, or as DNA extracted from either sample type. The rearrangement combines TRBV6-5 with TRBJ2-3, with TRBD2 matching 7 junction bases. The sample comprised peripheral blood. The receptor was isolated from a man aged 18 to 30 with COVID-19, enrolled during active disease. The CDR3: CASRRAGGTDTQYF. At the DNA level, the sequence is TGTGCCAGCAGAAGGGCGGGGGGCACAGATACGCAGTATTTT.